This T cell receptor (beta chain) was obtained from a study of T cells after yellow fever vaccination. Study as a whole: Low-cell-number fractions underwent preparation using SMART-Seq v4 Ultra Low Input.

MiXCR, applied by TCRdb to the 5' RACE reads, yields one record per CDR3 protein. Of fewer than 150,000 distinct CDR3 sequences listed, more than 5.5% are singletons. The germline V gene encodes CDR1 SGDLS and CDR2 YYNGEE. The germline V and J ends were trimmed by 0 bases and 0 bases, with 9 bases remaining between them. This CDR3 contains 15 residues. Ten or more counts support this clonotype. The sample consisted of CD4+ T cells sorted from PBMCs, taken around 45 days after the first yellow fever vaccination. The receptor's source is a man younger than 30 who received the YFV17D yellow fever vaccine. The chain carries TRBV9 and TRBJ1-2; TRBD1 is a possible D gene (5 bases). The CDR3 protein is CASSVGTPPNYGYTF. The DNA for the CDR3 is TGTGCCAGCAGCGTAGGGACACCACCTAACTATGGCTACACCTTC.